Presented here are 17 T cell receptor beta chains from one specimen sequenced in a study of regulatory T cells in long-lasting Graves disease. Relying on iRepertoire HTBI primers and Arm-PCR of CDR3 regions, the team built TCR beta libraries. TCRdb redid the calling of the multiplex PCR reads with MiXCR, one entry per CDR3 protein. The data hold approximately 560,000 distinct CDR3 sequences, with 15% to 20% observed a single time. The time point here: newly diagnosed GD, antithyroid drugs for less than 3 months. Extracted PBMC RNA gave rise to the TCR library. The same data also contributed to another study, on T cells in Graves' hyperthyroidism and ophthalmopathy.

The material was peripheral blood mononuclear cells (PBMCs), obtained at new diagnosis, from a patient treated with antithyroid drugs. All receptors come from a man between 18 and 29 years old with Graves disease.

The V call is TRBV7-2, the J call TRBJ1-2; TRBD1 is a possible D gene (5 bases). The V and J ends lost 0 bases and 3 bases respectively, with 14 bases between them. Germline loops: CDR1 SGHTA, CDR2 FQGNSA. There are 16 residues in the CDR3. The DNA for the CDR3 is TGTGCCAGCAGCTTAGCAACCTCAGGGCGCTACTATGGCTACACCTTC. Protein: CASSLATSGRYYGYTF.

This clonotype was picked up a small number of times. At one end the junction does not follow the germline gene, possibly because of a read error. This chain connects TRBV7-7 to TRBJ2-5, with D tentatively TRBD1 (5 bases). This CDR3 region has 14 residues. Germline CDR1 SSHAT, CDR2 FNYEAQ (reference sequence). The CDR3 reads CASSSTTGQETQYF. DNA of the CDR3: TGTGCTAGCAGCTCTACTACAGGTCAAGAGACCCAGTACTTC.

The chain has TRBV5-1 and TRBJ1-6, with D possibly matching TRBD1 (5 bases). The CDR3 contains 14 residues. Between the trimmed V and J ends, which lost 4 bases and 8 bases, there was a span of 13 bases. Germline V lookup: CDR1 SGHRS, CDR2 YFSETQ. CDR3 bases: TGCGCCAGCAGCGCCGGGGGGGGAGATTCACCCCTCCACTTT. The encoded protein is CASSAGGGDSPLHF. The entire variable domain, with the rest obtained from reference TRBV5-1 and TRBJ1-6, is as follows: KAGVTQTPRYLIKTRGQQVTLSCSPISGHRSVSWYQQTPGQGLQFLFEYFSETQRNKGNFPGRFSGRQFSNSRSEMNVSTLELGDSALYLCASSAGGGDSPLHFGNGTRLTVT.

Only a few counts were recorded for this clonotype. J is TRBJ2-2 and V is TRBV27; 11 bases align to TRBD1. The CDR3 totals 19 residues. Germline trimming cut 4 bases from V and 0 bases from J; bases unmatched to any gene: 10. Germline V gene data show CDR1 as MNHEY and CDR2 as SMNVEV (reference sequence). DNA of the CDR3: TGTGCCAGCAGTTCGGCCCTGGACAGGGGGCTATCGAACACCGGGGAGCTGTTTTTT. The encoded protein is CASSSALDRGLSNTGELFF.

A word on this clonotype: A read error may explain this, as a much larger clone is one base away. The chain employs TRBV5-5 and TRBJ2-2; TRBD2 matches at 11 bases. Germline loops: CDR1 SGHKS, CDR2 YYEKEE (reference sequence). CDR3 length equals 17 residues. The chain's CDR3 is CASSHYMGLAVTGELVF. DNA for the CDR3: TGTGCCAGCAGCCATTATATGGGACTAGCGGTTACCGGGGAGCTGGTTTTT.

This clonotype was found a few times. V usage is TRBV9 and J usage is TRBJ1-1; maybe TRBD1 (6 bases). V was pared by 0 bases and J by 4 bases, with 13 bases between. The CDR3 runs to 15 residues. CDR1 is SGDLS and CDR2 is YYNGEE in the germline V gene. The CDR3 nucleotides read TGTGCCAGCAGCGTAGTCGGAGGGGGAGGCACTGAAGCTTTCTTT. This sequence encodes CASSVVGGGGTEAFF.

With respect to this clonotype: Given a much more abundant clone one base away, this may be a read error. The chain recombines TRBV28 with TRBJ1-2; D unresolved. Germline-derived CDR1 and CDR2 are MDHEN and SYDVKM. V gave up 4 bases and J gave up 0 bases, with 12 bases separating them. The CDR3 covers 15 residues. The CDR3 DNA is TGTGCCAGCAGTTCGGACGCATCAGCTAACTATGGCTACACCTTC. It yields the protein CASSSDASANYGYTF.

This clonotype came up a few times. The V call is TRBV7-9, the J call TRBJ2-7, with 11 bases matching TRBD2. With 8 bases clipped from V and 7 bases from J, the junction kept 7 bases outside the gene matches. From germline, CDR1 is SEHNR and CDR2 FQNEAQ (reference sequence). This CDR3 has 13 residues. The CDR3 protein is CASSTSGIREQYF. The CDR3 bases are TGTGCCAGCTCGACTAGCGGGATTCGGGAGCAGTACTTC.

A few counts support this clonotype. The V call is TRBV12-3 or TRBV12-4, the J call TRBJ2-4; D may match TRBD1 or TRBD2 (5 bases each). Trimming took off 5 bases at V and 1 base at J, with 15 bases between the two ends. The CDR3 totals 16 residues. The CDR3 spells CASSPDNWGAKNIQYF. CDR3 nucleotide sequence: TGTGCCAGCAGTCCTGACAACTGGGGGGCCAAAAACATTCAGTACTTC.

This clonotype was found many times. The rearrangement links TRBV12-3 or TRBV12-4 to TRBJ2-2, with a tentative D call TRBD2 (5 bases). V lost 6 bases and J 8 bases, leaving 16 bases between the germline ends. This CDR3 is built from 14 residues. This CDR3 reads CASSRPTSLGELFF. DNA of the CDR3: TGTGCCAGCAGCCGGCCTACTAGTCTTGGGGAGCTGTTTTTT.

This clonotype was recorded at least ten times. Written as DNA, the CDR3 is TGTGCCAGCAGCCTTGGACAGGAAGAGACCCAGTACTTC. It specifies CASSLGQEETQYF. This chain connects TRBV7-8 to TRBJ2-5; 7 bases agree with TRBD1. After removal of 5 bases from V and 3 bases from J, the junction contained 3 bases not matched to a gene. Germline V gene data show CDR1 as SGHVS and CDR2 as FQNEAQ. The CDR3 loop spans 13 amino acids. Looking up the rest from reference TRBV7-8 and TRBJ2-5 gives the full variable domain: GAGVSQSPRYKVAKRGQDVALRCDPISGHVSLFWYQQALGQGPEFLTYFQNEAQLDKSGLPSDRFFAERPEGSVSTLKIQRTQQEDSAVYLCASSLGQEETQYFGPGTRLLVL.

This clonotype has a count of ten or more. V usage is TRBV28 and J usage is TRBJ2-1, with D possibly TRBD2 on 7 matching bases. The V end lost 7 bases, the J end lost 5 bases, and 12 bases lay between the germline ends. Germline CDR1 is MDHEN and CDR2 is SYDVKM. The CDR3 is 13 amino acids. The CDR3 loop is CASKGDYDNEQFF. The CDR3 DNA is TGTGCCAGCAAGGGGGACTACGACAATGAGCAGTTCTTC. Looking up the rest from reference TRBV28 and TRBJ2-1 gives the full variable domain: DVKVTQSSRYLVKRTGEKVFLECVQDMDHENMFWYRQDPGLGLRLIYFSYDVKMKEKGDIPEGYSVSREKKERFSLILESASTNQTSMYLCASKGDYDNEQFFGPGTRLTVL.

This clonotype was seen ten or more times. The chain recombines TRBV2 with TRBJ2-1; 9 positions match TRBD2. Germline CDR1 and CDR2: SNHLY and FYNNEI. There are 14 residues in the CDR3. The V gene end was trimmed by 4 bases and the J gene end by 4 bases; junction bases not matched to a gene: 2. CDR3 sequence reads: CASSGLAGYNEQFF. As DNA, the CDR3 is TGTGCCAGCAGTGGGCTAGCGGGATACAATGAGCAGTTCTTC.

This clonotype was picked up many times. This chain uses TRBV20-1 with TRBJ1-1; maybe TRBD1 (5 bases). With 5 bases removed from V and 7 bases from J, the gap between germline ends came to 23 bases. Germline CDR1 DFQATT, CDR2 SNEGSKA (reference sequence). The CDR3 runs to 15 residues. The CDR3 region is CSARRGGPTDLEAFF. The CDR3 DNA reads TGCAGTGCTCGCCGAGGCGGTCCGACAGATCTTGAAGCTTTCTTT.

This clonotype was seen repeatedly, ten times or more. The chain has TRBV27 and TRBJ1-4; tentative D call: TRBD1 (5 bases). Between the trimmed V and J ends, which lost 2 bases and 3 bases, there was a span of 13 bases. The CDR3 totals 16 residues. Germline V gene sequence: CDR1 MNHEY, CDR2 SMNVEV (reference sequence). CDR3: CASSLNSGGANEKLFF. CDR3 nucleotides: TGTGCCAGCAGTTTAAATTCTGGGGGGGCTAATGAAAAACTGTTTTTT.

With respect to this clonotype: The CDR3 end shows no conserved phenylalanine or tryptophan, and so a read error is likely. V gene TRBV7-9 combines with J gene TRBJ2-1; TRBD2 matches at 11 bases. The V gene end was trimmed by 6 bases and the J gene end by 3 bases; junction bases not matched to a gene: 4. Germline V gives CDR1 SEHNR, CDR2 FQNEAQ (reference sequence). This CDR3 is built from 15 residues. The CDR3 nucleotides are TGTGCCAGCAGACTGGGGACTAGCGGCTACAATGAGCAGTTCCTC. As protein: CASRLGTSGYNEQFL.

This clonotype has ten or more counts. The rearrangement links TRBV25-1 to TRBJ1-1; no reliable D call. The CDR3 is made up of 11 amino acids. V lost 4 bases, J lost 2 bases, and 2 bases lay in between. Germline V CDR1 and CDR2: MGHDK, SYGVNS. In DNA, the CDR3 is TGTGCCAGCAGTGTCAACACTGAAGCTTTCTTT. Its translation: CASSVNTEAFF.